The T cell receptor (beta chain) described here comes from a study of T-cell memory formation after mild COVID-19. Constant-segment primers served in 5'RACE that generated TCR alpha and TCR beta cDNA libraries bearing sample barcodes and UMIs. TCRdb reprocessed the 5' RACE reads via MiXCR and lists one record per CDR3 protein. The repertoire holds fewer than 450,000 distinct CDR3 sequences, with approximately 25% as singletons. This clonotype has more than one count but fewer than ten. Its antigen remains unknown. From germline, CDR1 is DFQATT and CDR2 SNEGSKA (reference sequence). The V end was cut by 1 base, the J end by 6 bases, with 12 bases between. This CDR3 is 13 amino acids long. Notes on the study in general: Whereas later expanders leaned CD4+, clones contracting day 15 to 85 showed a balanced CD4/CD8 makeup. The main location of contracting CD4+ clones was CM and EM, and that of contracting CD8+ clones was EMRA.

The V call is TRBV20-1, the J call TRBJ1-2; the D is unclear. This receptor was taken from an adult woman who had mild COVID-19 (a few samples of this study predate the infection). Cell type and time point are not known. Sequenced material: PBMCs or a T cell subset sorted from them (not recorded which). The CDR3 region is CSARGSGYHGYTF. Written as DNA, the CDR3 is TGCAGTGCTAGAGGGTCCGGGTACCATGGCTACACCTTC.